A selection of T cell receptor beta chains follows, all from one sample in a study of long-term antiretroviral therapy in people with HIV. TCRdb keeps only in-frame clones here, not all; method: immunoSEQ multiplex PCR. The sample shows tens of thousands of clones, around 80% of them seen only once. This specimen consisted of unsorted PBMCs, obtained 3.1 years after starting antiretroviral therapy. The receptors derive from a woman aged 45-65 years with HIV. Each CDR3 is given with its conserved first and last residue. D genes are given only for firm matches. Only some rows state a clone size, as once, few, many or a class for expanded clones.

v_gene: TRBV4-1; d_gene: TRBD2; j_gene: TRBJ2-7; abundance: -; CDR3nt: TGCGCCAGCAGCCCGGGGGGGCCGAGGGAGCAGTACTTC; CDR3aa: CASSPGGPREQYF
v_gene: TRBV28; d_gene: TRBD1; j_gene: TRBJ2-1; abundance: -; CDR3nt: TGTGCCAGCAGTGGTACCGGGACAGGGCGTCAGAATGAGCAGTTCTTC; CDR3aa: CASSGTGTGRQNEQFF
v_gene: TRBV29-1; d_gene: TRBD1; j_gene: TRBJ2-6; abundance: once; CDR3nt: TGCAGCGTGGGGACAGGGGAAACTGGGGCCAACGTCCTGACTTTC; CDR3aa: CSVGTGETGANVLTF
v_gene: TRBV11-2; d_gene: -; j_gene: TRBJ1-3; abundance: once; CDR3nt: TGTGCCAGCAGCTTCGGCCGGGGCTCTGGAAACACCATATATTTT; CDR3aa: CASSFGRGSGNTIYF
v_gene: TRBV2; d_gene: TRBD1; j_gene: TRBJ2-2; abundance: -; CDR3nt: TGTGCCAGCAGTGGACAGGGGAGAACCGGGGAGCTGTTTTTT; CDR3aa: CASSGQGRTGELFF
v_gene: TRBV27; d_gene: -; j_gene: TRBJ1-2; abundance: -; CDR3nt: TGTGCCAGCTCCTCCCAGGCGATGATTAACTATGGCTACACCTTC; CDR3aa: CASSSQAMINYGYTF
v_gene: TRBV7-9; d_gene: -; j_gene: TRBJ2-5; abundance: few; CDR3nt: TGTGCCAGCAGCTTAGCGTTCAGTACGGGTGAGACCCAGTACTTC; CDR3aa: CASSLAFSTGETQYF
v_gene: TRBV5-1; d_gene: -; j_gene: TRBJ2-1; abundance: -; CDR3nt: TGCGCCAGCAGCTCGGCTTATGGCTACAATGAGCAGTTCTTC; CDR3aa: CASSSAYGYNEQFF
v_gene: TRBV14; d_gene: -; j_gene: TRBJ1-1; abundance: -; CDR3nt: TGTGCCAGCAGCTTGACAGTTAACACTGAAGCTTTCTTT; CDR3aa: CASSLTVNTEAFF
v_gene: TRBV7-8; d_gene: -; j_gene: TRBJ1-1; abundance: -; CDR3nt: TGTGCCAGCAGCTTCGCAATGAACACTGAAGCTTTCTTT; CDR3aa: CASSFAMNTEAFF
v_gene: TRBV10-2; d_gene: -; j_gene: TRBJ1-2; abundance: -; CDR3nt: TGCGCCAGCTTTTCAGCGGATGGCTACACCTTC; CDR3aa: CASFSADGYTF
v_gene: TRBV30; d_gene: -; j_gene: TRBJ1-1; abundance: -; CDR3nt: TGTGCCTGGAAGCCCGGGACGGAATACATGAACACTGAAGCTTTCTTT; CDR3aa: CAWKPGTEYMNTEAFF
v_gene: TRBV5-1; d_gene: -; j_gene: TRBJ1-4; abundance: -; CDR3nt: TGCGCCAGCAGCTTGTGGACATCAGGAGGTGAAAAACTGTTTTTT; CDR3aa: CASSLWTSGGEKLFF
v_gene: TRBV7-9; d_gene: TRBD1; j_gene: TRBJ2-1; abundance: -; CDR3nt: TGTGCCATAACGCCGGGACAGGGGGTGAATGAGCAGTTCTTC; CDR3aa: CAITPGQGVNEQFF
v_gene: TRBV6-1; d_gene: -; j_gene: TRBJ1-4; abundance: once; CDR3nt: TGTGCCGTCCAGCTTGAAAAACTGTTTTTT; CDR3aa: CAVQLEKLFF
v_gene: TRBV6-5; d_gene: -; j_gene: TRBJ1-2; abundance: -; CDR3nt: TGTGCCAGCAGTTACGGTCCAGGGATCTCTTCTGGCTACACCTTC; CDR3aa: CASSYGPGISSGYTF
v_gene: TRBV20-1; d_gene: TRBD1; j_gene: TRBJ1-1; abundance: -; CDR3nt: TGCAGTGCTAGAGTGGACAGGGAAGCTTTCTTT; CDR3aa: CSARVDREAFF
v_gene: TRBV2; d_gene: -; j_gene: TRBJ2-2; abundance: -; CDR3nt: TGTGCCAGCATGGTCCTTAACACCGGGGAGCTGTTTTTT; CDR3aa: CASMVLNTGELFF
v_gene: TRBV4-2; d_gene: TRBD2; j_gene: TRBJ2-3; abundance: -; CDR3nt: TGTGCCAGCAGCCAAGGACTAGCAGCTAGCACAGATACGCAGTATTTT; CDR3aa: CASSQGLAASTDTQYF
v_gene: TRBV14; d_gene: -; j_gene: TRBJ1-1; abundance: -; CDR3nt: TGTGCCAGCAGCCTCCGGGACGGGGGTCTTGCTTTCTTT; CDR3aa: CASSLRDGGLAFF
v_gene: TRBV30; d_gene: -; j_gene: TRBJ1-4; abundance: -; CDR3nt: TGTGCCGGGGACCCCATCGGGAGTGAAAAACTGTTTTTT; CDR3aa: CAGDPIGSEKLFF